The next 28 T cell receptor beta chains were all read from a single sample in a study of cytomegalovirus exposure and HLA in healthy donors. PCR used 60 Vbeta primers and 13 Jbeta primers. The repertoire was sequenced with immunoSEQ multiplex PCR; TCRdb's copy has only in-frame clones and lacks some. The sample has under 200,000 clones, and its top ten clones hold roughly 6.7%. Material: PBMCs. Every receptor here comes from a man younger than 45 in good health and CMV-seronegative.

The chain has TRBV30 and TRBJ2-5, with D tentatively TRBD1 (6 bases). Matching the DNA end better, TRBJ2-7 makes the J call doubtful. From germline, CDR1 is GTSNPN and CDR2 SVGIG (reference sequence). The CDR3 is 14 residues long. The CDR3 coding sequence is TGTGCCTGGAGTGTGGGGGCCGGCCCCTACGAGCAGTACTTC. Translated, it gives CAWSVGAGPYEQYF.

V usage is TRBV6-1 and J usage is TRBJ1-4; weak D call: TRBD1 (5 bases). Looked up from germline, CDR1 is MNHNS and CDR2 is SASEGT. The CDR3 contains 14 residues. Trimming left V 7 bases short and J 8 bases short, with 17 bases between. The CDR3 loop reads CASTPGRAGEKLFF. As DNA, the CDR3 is TGTGCCAGCACTCCAGGCAGGGCGGGAGAAAAACTGTTTTTT.

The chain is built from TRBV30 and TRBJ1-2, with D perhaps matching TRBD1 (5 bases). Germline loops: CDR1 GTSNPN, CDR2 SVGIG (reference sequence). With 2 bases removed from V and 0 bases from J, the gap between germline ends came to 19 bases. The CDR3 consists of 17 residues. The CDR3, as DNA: TGTGCCTGGAGTAAGGGGCGCCTCGCCCCTTCTAACTATGGCTACACCTTC. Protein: CAWSKGRLAPSNYGYTF.

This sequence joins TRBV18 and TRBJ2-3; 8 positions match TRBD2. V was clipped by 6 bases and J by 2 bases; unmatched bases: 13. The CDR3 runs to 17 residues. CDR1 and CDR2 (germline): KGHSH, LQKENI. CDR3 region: CASSPQYTSGFTDTQYF. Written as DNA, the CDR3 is TGTGCCAGCTCTCCCCAGTATACTAGCGGTTTCACAGATACGCAGTATTTT.

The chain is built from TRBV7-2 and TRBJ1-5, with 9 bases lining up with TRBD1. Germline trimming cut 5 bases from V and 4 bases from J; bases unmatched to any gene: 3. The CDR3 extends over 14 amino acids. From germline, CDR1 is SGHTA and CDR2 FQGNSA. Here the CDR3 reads CASSRDRANQPQHF. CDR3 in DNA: TGTGCCAGCAGCCGGGACAGGGCTAATCAGCCCCAGCATTTT.

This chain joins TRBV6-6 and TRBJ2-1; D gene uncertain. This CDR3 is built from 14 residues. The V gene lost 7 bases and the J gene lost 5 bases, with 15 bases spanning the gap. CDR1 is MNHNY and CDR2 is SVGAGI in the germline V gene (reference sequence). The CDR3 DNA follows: TGTGCCAGCACCACCCCCACAGAACACAATGAGCAGTTCTTC. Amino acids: CASTTPTEHNEQFF.

The CDR3 nucleotides are TGTGCCATCAGTTGGGGACAGGGAAACACTGAAGCTTTCTTT. The encoded protein is CAISWGQGNTEAFF. The gene calls are TRBV10-3 and TRBJ1-1; 9 bases match TRBD1. Germline lookup yields CDR1 ENHRY and CDR2 SYGVKD. The CDR3 is 14 residues long. V shed 5 bases and J 2 bases; nucleotides not matched to a gene: 3.

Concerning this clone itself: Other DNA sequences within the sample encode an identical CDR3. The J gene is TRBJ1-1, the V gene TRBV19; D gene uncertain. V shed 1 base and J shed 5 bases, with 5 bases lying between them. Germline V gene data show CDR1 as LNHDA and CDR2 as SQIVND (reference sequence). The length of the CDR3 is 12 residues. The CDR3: CASSIGETEAFF. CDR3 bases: TGTGCCAGTAGTATAGGAGAAACTGAAGCTTTCTTT.

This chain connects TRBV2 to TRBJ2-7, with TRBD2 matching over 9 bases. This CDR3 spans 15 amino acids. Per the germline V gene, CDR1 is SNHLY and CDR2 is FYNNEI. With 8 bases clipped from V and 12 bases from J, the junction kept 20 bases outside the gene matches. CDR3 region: CASEPRRAGGPVGYF. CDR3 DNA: TGTGCCAGCGAGCCCCGACGAGCGGGAGGCCCGGTTGGGTACTTC.

CDR3 nucleotide sequence: TGCACCAGCAGCCCGGCCGGGACTAGCCCAACAGATACGCAGTATTTT. Its translation is CTSSPAGTSPTDTQYF. The gene calls are TRBV1 and TRBJ2-3; the table's TRBD2 call for D was not verified on the DNA. TRBV1 is given as a pseudogene. This CDR3 has 16 amino acids.

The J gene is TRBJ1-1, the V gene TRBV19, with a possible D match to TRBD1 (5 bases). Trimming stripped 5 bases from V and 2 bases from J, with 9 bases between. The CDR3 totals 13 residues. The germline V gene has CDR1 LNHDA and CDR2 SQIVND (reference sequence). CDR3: CASSPGLNTEAFF. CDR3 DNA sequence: TGTGCCAGTAGTCCAGGGTTAAACACTGAAGCTTTCTTT.

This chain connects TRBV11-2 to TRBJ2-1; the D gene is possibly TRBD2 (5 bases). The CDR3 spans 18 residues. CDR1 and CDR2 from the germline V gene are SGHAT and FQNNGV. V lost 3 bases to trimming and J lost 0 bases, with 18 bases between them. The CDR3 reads CASSFPGVWESSYNEQFF. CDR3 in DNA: TGTGCCAGCAGCTTTCCTGGAGTGTGGGAGAGCTCCTACAATGAGCAGTTCTTC.

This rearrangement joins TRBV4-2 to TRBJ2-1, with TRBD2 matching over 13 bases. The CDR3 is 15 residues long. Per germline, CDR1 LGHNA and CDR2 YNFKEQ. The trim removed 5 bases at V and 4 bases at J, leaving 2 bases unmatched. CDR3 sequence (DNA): TGTGCCAGCAGCGAGGGACTAGCGGGGTACAATGAGCAGTTCTTC. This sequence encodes CASSEGLAGYNEQFF.

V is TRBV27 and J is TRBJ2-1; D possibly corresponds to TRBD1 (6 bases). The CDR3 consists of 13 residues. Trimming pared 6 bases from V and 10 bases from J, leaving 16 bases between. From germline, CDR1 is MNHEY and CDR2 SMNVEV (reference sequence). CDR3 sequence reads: CASRPQGTVEQFF. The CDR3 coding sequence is TGTGCCAGCAGGCCACAGGGTACCGTGGAGCAGTTCTTC.

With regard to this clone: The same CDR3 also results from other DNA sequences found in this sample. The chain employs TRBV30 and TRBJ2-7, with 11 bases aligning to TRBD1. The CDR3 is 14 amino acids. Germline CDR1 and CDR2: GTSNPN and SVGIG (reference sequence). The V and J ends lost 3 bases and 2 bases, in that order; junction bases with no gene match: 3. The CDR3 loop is CAWRRGQGAYEQYF. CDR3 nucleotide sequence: TGTGCCTGGAGGAGGGGACAGGGGGCCTACGAGCAGTACTTC.

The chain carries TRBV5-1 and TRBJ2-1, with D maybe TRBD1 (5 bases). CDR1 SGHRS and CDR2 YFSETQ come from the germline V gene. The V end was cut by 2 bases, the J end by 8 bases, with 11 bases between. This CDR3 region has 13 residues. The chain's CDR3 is CASSFLGVDEQFF. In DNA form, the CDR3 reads TGCGCCAGCAGCTTTTTAGGGGTTGATGAGCAGTTCTTC.

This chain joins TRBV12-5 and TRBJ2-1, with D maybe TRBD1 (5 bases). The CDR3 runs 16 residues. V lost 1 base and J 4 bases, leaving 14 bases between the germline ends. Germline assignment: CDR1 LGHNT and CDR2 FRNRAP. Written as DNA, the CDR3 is TGTGCTAGTGGTTTGGACCGAATGGCAGGGTACAATGAGCAGTTCTTC. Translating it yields CASGLDRMAGYNEQFF.

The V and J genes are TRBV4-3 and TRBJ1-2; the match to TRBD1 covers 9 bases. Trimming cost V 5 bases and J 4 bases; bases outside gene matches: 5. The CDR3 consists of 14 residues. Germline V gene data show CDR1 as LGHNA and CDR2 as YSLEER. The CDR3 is CASSTPGQGYGYTF. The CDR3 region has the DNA TGCGCCAGCAGCACACCGGGACAGGGCTATGGCTACACCTTC.

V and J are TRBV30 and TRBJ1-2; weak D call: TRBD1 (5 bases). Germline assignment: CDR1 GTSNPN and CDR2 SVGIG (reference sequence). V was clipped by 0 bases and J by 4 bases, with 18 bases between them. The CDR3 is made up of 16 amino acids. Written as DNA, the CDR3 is TGTGCCTGGAGTGTGCAAGTCGGGGGTGGCACCTATGGCTACACCTTC. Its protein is CAWSVQVGGGTYGYTF.

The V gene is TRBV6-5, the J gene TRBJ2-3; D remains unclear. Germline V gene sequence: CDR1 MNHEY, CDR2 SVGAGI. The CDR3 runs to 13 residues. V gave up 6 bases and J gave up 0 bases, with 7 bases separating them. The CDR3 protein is CASSQKSTDTQYF. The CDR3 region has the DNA TGTGCCAGCAGCCAAAAAAGCACAGATACGCAGTATTTT.

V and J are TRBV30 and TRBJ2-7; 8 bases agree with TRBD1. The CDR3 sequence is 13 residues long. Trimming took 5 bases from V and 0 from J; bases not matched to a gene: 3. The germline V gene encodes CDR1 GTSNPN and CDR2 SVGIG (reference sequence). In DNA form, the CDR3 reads TGTGCCTGGGGGACAGGCCTCTCCTACGAGCAGTACTTC. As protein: CAWGTGLSYEQYF.

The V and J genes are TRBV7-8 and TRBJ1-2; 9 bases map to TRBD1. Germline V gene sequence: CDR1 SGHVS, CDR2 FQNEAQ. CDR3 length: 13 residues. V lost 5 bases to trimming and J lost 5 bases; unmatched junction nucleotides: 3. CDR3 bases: TGTGCCAGCAGCCCGGACAGGGGATATGGCTACACCTTC. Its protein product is CASSPDRGYGYTF.

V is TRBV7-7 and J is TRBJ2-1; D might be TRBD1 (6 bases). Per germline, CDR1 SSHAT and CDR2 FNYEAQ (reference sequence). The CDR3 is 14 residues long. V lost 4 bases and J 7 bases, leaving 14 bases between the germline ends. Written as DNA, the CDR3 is TGTGCCAGCAGCTCGAATACAGGGCCGAATGAGCAGTTCTTC. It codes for CASSSNTGPNEQFF.

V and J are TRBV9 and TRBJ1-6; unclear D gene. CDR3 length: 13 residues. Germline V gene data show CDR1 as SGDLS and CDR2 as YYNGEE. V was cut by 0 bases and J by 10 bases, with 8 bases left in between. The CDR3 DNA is TGTGCCAGCAGCGTAGATCGGTACTCACCCCTCCACTTT. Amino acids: CASSVDRYSPLHF.

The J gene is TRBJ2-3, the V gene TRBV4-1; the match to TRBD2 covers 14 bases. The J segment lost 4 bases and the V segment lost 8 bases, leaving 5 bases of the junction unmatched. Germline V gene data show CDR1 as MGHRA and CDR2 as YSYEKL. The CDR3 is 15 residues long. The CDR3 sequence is CASERTSGRPDTQYF. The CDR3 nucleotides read TGCGCCAGCGAAAGGACTAGCGGGAGGCCAGATACGCAGTATTTT.

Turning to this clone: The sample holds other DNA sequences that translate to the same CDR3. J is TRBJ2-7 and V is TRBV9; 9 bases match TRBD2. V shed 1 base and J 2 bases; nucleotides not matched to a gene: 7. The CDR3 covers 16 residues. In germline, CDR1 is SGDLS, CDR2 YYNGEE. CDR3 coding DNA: TGTGCCAGCAGCGTATCAGGGACTAGCTTAACCTACGAGCAGTACTTC. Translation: CASSVSGTSLTYEQYF.

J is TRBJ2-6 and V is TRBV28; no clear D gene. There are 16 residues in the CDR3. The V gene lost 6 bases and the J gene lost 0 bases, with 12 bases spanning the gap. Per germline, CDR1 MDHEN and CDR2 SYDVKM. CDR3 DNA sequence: TGTGCCAGCAGCGCCCTAGAGTTCTCTGGGGCCAACGTCCTGACTTTC. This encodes CASSALEFSGANVLTF.

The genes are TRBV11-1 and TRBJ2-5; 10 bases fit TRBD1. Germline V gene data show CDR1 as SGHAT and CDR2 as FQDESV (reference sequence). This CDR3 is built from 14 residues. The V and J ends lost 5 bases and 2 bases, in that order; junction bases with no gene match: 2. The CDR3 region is CASSLGQGQETQYF. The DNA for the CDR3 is TGTGCCAGCAGCCTGGGACAGGGGCAAGAGACCCAGTACTTC.